This TCR beta chain was found in a study of T cell responses to AZD1222 COVID-19 vaccine. Study-wide results and limits: White British people made up most donors, females outnumbered males, and clonal diversity was possibly underestimated.

Sequenced by immunoSEQ multiplex PCR; TCRdb stores in-frame clones only, minus some. The sample has around 50,000 clones, roughly 85% seen once. As concerns this clone: Antigen unknown.

The CDR3 runs 15 residues. The V segment lost 5 bases and the J segment 1 base; nucleotides outside the gene matches: 4. CDR1 is LNHDA and CDR2 is SQIVND in the germline V gene (reference sequence). V and J are TRBV19 and TRBJ2-3; 9 nucleotides align to TRBD2. The sequence derives from an adult who received the AZD1222 COVID-19 vaccine. The sequences come from peripheral blood, collected 28 days after the second AZD1222 dose. CDR3 amino acids: CASSSQREGTDTQYF. CDR3 sequence (DNA): TGTGCCAGTAGTTCTCAGCGGGAGGGCACAGATACGCAGTATTTT.